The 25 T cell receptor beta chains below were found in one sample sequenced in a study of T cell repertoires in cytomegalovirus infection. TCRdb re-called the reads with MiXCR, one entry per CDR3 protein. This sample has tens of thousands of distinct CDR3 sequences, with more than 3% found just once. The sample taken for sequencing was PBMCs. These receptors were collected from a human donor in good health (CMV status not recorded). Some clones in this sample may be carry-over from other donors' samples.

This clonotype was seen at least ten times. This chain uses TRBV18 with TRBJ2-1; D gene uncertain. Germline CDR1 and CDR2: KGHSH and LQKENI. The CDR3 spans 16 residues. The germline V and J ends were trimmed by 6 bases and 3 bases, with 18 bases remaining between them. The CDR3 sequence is CASSETGGQGYNEQFF. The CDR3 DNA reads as TGTGCCAGCTCCGAAACGGGCGGTCAAGGCTACAATGAGCAGTTCTTC. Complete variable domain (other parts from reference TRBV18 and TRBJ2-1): NAGVMQNPRHLVRRRGQEARLRCSPMKGHSHVYWYRQLPEEGLKFMVYLQKENIIDESGMPKERFSAEFPKEGPSILRIQQVVRGDSAAYFCASSETGGQGYNEQFFGPGTRLTVL.

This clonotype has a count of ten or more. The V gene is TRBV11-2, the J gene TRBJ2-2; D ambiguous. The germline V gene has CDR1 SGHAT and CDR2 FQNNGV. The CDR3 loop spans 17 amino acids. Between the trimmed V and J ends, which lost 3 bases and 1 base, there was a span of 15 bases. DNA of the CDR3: TGTGCCAGCAGCTTGGAAGTGCGTCGGCAGAACACCGGGGAGCTGTTTTTT. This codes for CASSLEVRRQNTGELFF. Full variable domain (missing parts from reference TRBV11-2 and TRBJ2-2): EAGVAQSPRYKIIEKRQSVAFWCNPISGHATLYWYQQILGQGPKLLIQFQNNGVVDDSQLPKDRFSAERLKGVDSTLKIQPAKLEDSAVYLCASSLEVRRQNTGELFFGEGSRLTVL.

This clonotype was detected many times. The CDR3 coding sequence is TGTGCCATCGGAGGGCAGGCCCGAGGCACAGATACGCAGTATTTT. Residues: CAIGGQARGTDTQYF. J is TRBJ2-3 and V is TRBV10-3; a possible D gene is TRBD2 (6 bases). The CDR3 totals 15 residues. Trimming stripped 8 bases from V and 1 base from J, with 16 bases between. Germline V gene data show CDR1 as ENHRY and CDR2 as SYGVKD.

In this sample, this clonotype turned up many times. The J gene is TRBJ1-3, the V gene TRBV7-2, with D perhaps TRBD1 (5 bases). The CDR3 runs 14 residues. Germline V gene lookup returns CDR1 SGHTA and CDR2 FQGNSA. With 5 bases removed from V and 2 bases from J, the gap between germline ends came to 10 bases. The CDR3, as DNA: TGTGCCAGCAGCGAGGGGTCCCCTGGAAACACCATATATTTT. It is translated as CASSEGSPGNTIYF.

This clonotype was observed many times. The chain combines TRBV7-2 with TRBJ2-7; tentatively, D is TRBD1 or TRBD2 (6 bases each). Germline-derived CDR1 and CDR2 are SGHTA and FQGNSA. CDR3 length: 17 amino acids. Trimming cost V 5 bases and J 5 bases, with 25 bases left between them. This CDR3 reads CASSQRWGRGVVDEQYF. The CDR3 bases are TGTGCCAGCAGCCAGCGGTGGGGGCGGGGCGTGGTCGACGAGCAGTACTTC. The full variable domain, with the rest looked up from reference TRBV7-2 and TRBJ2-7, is GAGVSQSPSNKVTEKGKDVELRCDPISGHTALYWYRQSLGQGLEFLIYFQGNSAPDKSGLPSDRFSAERTGGSVSTLTIQRTQQEDSAVYLCASSQRWGRGVVDEQYFGPGTRLTVT.

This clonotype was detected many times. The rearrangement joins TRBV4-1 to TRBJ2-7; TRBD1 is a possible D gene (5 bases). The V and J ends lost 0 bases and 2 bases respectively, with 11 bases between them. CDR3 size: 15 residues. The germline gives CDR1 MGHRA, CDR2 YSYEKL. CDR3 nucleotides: TGCGCCAGCAGCCAAGAACGGGTAGGGGCCTACGAGCAGTACTTC. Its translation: CASSQERVGAYEQYF.

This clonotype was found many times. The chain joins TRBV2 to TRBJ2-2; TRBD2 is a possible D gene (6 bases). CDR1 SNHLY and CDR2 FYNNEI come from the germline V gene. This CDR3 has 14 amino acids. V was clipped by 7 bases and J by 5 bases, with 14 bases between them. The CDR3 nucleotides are TGTGCCAGCACCCTCTTCCGGGGGACCGGGGAGCTGTTTTTT. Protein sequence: CASTLFRGTGELFF. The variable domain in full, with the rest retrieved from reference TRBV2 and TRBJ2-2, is EPEVTQTPSHQVTQMGQEVILRCVPISNHLYFYWYRQILGQKVEFLVSFYNNEISEKSEIFDDQFSVERPDGSNFTLKIRSTKLEDSAMYFCASTLFRGTGELFFGEGSRLTVL.

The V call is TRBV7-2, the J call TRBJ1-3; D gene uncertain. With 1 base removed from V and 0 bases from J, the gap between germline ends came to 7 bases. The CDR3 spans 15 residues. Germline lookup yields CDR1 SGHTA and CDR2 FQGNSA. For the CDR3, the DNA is TGTGCCAGCAGCTTAGTTGCAGCCTCTGGAAACACCATATATTTT. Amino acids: CASSLVAASGNTIYF.

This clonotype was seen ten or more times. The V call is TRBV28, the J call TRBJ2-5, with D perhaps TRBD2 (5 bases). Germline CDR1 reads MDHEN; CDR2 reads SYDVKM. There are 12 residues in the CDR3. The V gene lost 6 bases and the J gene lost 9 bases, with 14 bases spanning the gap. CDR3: CASSISPGAQYF. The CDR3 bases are TGTGCCAGCAGCATTAGTCCCGGGGCCCAGTACTTC. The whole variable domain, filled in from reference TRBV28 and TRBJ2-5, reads DVKVTQSSRYLVKRTGEKVFLECVQDMDHENMFWYRQDPGLGLRLIYFSYDVKMKEKGDIPEGYSVSREKKERFSLILESASTNQTSMYLCASSISPGAQYFGPGTRLLVL.

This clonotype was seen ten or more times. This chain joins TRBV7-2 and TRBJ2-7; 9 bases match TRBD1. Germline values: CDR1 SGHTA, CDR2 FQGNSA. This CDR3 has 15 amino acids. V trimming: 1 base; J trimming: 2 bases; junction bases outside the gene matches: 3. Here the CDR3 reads CASSLVGTGTYEQYF. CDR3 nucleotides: TGTGCCAGCAGCTTAGTGGGGACAGGGACCTACGAGCAGTACTTC.

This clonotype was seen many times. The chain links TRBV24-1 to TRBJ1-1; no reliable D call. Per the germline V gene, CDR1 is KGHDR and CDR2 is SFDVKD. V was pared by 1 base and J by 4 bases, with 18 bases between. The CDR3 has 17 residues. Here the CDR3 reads CATSDFPQHRPSTEAFF. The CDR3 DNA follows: TGTGCCACCAGTGATTTTCCTCAACATAGGCCCTCCACTGAAGCTTTCTTT.

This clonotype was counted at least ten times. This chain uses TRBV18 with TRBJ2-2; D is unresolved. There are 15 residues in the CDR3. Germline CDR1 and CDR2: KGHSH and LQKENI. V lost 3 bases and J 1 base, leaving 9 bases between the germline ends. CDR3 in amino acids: CASSPFRQNTGELFF. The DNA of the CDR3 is TGTGCCAGCTCACCCTTTAGACAGAACACCGGGGAGCTGTTTTTT. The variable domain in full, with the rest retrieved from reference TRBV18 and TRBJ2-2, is NAGVMQNPRHLVRRRGQEARLRCSPMKGHSHVYWYRQLPEEGLKFMVYLQKENIIDESGMPKERFSAEFPKEGPSILRIQQVVRGDSAAYFCASSPFRQNTGELFFGEGSRLTVL.

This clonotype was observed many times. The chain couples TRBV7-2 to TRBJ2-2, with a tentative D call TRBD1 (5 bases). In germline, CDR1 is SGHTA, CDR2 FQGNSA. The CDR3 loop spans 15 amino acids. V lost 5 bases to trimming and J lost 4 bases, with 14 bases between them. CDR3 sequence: CASSLRTTPTGELFF. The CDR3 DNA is TGTGCCAGCAGCCTACGGACAACCCCCACCGGGGAGCTGTTTTTT.

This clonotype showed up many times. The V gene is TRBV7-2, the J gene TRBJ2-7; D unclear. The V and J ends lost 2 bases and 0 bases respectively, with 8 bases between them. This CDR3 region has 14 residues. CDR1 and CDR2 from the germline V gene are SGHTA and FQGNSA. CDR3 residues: CASSLMYSSYEQYF. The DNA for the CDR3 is TGTGCCAGCAGCTTAATGTACAGCTCCTACGAGCAGTACTTC.

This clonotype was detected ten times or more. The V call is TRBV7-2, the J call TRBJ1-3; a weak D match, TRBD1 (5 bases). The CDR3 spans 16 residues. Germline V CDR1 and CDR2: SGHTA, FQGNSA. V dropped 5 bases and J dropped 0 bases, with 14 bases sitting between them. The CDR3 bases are TGTGCCAGCAGCCGAGGGACTCATGGCTCTGGAAACACCATATATTTT. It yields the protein CASSRGTHGSGNTIYF.

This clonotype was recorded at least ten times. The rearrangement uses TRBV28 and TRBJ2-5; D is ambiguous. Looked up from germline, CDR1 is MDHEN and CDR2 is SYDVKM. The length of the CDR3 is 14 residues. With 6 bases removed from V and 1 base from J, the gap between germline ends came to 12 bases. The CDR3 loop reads CASRKTTVQETQYF. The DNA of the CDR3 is TGTGCCAGCAGGAAAACGACGGTCCAAGAGACCCAGTACTTC.

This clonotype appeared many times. The CDR3 DNA follows: TGTGCCAGTAGTATACAGACGAACACCGGGGAGCTGTTTTTT. Translated: CASSIQTNTGELFF. The chain links TRBV19 to TRBJ2-2; D is uncertain. The length of the CDR3 is 14 residues. Germline values: CDR1 LNHDA, CDR2 SQIVND (reference sequence). The V and J ends lost 2 bases and 0 bases respectively, with 4 bases between them.

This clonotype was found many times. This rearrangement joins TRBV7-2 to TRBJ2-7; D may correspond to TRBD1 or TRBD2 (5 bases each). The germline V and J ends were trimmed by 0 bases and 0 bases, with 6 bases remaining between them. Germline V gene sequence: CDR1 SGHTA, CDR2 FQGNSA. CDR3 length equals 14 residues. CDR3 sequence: CASSLAGTSYEQYF. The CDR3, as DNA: TGTGCCAGCAGCTTAGCAGGGACCTCCTACGAGCAGTACTTC.

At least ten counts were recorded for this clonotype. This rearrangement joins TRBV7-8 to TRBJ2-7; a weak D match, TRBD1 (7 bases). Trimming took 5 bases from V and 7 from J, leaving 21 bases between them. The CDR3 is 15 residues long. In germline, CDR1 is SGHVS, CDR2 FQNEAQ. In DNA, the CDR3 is TGTGCCAGCAGCCCAGGGGGGCGGGGAGGTGGGGAGCAGTACTTC. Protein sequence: CASSPGGRGGGEQYF.

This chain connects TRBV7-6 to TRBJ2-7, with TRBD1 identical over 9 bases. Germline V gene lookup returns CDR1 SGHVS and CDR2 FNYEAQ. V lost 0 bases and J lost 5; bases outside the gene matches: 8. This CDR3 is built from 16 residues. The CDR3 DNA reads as TGTGCCAGCAGCTTAGCTAGTGGGACAGGGTCCAACGAGCAGTACTTC. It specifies CASSLASGTGSNEQYF.

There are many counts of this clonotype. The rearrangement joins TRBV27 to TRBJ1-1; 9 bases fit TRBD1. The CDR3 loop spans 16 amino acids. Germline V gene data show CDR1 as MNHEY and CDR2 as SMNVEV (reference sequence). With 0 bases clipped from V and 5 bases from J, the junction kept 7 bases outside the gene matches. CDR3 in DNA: TGTGCCAGCAGTTTATCGGGACAGGGTCGAACAACTGAAGCTTTCTTT. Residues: CASSLSGQGRTTEAFF.

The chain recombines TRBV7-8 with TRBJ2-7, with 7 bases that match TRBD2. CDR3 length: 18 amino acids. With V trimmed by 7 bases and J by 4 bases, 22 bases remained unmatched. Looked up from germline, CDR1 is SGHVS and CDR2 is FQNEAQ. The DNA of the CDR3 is TGTGCCAGCAAAAAGACCGTAGCCGCGGGAGCGGCGAAGTACGAGCAGTACTTC. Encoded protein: CASKKTVAAGAAKYEQYF.

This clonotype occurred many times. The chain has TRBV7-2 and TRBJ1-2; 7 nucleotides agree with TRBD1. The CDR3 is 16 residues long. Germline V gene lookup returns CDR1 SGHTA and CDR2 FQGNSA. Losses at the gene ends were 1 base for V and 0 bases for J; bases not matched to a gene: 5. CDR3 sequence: CASSLVAGGANYGYTF. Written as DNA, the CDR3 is TGTGCCAGCAGCTTAGTGGCAGGGGGAGCTAACTATGGCTACACCTTC.

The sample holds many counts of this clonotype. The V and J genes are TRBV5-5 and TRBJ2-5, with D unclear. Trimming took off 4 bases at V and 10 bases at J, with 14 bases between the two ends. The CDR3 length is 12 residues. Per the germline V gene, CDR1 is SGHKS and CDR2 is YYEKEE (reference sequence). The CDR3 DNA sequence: TGTGCCAGCAGCCAAACTGGCCCCATCCAGTACTTC. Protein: CASSQTGPIQYF.

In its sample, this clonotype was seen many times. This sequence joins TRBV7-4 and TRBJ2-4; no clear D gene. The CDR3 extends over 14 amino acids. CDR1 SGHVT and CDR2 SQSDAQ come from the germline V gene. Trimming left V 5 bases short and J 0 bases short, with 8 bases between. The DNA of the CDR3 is TGTGCCAGCAGCCCCGTTAGAGCCAAAAACATTCAGTACTTC. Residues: CASSPVRAKNIQYF. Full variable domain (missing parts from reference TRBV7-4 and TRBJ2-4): GAGVSQSPRYKVAKRGRDVALRCDSISGHVTLYWYRQTLGQGSEVLTYSQSDAQRDKSGRPSGRFSAERPERSVSTLKIQRTEQGDSAVYLCASSPVRAKNIQYFGAGTRLSVL.